This T cell receptor beta chain appears in the sequencing data of a study of blood T cell repertoires in COVID-19. Across the whole study: COVID-19 samples from acute and convalescent phases originated in the United States, Italy and Spain. The analysed material was cDNA or gDNA that came from T cells, B-cell-depleted T cells, or PBMCs.

Original handling: From reference gene primer amplification, estimates of nucleated cell counts were derived. Using immunoSEQ multiplex PCR, the repertoire was profiled, and TCRdb retains in-frame clones only, with some absent. That table supplies the V and J calls and clone size; D and trimming were determined from the DNA. Found here are approximately 57,000 clones, just under 90% of them singletons; the top ten hold 4%. Germline lookup yields CDR1 SEHNR and CDR2 FQNEAQ (reference sequence). This CDR3 comprises 15 residues. J was trimmed by 4 bases and V by 1 base; bases with no gene match: 1. The chain recombines TRBV7-9 with TRBJ2-1, with 10 bases fitting TRBD2. This clonotype was obtained from a man aged 50-59 years with acute or convalescent COVID-19. Sample: peripheral blood. DNA of the CDR3: TGTGCCAGCAGCTTAGGAGCGGGAGGGTACAATGAGCAGTTCTTC. Protein: CASSLGAGGYNEQFF.